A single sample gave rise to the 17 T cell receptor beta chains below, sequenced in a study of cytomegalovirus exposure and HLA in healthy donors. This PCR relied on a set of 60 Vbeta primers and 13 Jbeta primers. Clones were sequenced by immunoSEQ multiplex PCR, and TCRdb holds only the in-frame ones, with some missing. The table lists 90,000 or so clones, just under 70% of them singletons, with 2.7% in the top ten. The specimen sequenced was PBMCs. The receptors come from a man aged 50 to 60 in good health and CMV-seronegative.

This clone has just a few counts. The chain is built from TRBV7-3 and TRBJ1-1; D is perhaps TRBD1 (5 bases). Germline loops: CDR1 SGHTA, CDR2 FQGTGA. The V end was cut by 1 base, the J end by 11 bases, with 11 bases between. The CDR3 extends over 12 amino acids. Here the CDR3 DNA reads TGTGCCAGCAGCTTAAGTCCAGGGTACGCTTTCTTT. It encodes CASSLSPGYAFF.

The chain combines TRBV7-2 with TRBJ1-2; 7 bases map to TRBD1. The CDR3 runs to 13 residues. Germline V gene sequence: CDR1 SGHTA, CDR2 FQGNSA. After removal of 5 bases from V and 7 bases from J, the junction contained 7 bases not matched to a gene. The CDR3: CASSPGTEGGYTF. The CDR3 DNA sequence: TGTGCCAGCAGCCCTGGGACAGAGGGTGGCTACACCTTC.

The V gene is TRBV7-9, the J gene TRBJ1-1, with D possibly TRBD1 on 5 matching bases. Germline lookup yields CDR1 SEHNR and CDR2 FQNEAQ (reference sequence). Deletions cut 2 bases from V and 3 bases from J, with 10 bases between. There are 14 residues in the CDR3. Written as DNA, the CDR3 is TGTGCCAGCAGCTTACAGGGAACGGACACTGAAGCTTTCTTT. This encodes CASSLQGTDTEAFF.

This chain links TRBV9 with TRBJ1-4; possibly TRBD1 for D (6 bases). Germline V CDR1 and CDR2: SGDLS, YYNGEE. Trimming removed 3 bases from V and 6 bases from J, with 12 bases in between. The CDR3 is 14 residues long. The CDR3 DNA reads TGTGCCAGCAGCGCACAGGGTGGGGATGAAAAACTGTTTTTT. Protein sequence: CASSAQGGDEKLFF.

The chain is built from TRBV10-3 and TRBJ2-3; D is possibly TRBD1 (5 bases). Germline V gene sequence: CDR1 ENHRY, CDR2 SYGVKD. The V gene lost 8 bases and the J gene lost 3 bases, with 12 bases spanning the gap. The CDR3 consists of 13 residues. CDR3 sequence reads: CAIGAGLTDTQYF. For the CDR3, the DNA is TGTGCCATCGGGGCAGGTTTAACAGATACGCAGTATTTT.

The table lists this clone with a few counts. The CDR3 sequence is CASSLVGKETQYF. The CDR3 nucleotides read TGTGCCAGCAGCTTAGTCGGGAAAGAGACCCAGTACTTC. The genes are TRBV7-2 and TRBJ2-5; the D gene is possibly TRBD2 (5 bases). V gave up 1 base and J gave up 3 bases, with 6 bases separating them. This CDR3 is 13 amino acids long. Germline V lookup: CDR1 SGHTA, CDR2 FQGNSA.

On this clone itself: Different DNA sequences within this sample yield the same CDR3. The CDR3 sequence: CASSDRDGYTF. The CDR3 DNA follows: TGTGCCAGCAGTGACAGGGATGGCTACACCTTC. The chain recombines TRBV28 with TRBJ1-2; 7 bases align to TRBD1. V lost 5 bases to trimming and J lost 6 bases; unmatched junction nucleotides: 0. The V gene's germline CDR1 is MDHEN and CDR2 SYDVKM. This CDR3 comprises 11 residues.

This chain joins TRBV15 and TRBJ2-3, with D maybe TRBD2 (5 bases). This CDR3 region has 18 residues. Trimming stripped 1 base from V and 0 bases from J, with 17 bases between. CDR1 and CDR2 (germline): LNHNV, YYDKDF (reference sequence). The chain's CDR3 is CATSRGTSGPPSTDTQYF. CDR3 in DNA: TGTGCCACCAGCAGAGGTACTAGTGGGCCCCCTAGCACAGATACGCAGTATTTT.

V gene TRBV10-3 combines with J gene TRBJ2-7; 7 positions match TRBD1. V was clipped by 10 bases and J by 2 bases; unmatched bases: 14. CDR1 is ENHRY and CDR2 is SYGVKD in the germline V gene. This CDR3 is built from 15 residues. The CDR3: CATRSSWGQTYEQYF. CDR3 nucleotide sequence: TGTGCCACCAGAAGTTCTTGGGGACAGACCTACGAGCAGTACTTC.

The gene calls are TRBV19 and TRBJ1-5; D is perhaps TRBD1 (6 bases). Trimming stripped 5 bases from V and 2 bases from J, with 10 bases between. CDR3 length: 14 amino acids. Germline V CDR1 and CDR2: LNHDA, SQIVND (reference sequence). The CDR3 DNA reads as TGTGCCAGTAGTCAGGGGCTGCGCAATCAGCCCCAGCATTTT. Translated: CASSQGLRNQPQHF.

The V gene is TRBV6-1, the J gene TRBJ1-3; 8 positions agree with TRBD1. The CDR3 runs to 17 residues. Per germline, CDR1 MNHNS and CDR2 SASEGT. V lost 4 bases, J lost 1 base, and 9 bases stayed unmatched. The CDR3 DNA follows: TGTGCCAGCAGTGGTACCGGGACAGGACTATCTGGAAACACCATATATTTT. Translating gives CASSGTGTGLSGNTIYF.

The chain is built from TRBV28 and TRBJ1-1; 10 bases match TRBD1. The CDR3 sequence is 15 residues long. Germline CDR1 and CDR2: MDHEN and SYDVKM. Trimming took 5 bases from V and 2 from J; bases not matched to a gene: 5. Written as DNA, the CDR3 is TGTGCCAGCAGTACGACAGGGGGCGTAAACACTGAAGCTTTCTTT. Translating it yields CASSTTGGVNTEAFF.

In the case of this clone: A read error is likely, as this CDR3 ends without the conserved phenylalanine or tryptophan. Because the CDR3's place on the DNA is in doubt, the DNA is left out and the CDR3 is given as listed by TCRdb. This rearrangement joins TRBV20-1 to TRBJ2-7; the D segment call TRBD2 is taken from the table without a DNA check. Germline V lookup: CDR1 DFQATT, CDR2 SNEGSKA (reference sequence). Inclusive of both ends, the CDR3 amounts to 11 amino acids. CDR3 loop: CSANLGRGRSL.

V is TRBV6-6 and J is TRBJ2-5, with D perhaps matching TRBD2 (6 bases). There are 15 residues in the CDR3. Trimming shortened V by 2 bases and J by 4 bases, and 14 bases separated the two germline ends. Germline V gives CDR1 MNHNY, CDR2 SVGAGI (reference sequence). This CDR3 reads CASSYLHGSSETQYF. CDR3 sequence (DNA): TGTGCCAGCAGTTACCTCCACGGGAGCTCAGAGACCCAGTACTTC.

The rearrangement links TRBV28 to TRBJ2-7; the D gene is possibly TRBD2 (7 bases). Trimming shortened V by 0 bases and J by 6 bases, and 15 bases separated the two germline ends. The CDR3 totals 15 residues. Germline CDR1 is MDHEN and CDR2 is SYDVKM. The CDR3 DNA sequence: TGTGCCAGCAGTTTATGGCCCGGGGGGCTGGGCGAGCAGTACGTC. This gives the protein CASSLWPGGLGEQYV.

The CDR3 coding sequence is TGTGCCAGTAGTGGGTCGCTGGGACAGAGAGGATCCTACAATGAGCAGTTCTTC. Translating gives CASSGSLGQRGSYNEQFF. This chain uses TRBV19 with TRBJ2-1; 7 nucleotides line up with TRBD1. Germline trimming cut 5 bases from V and 1 base from J; bases unmatched to any gene: 14. The length of the CDR3 is 18 residues. CDR1 and CDR2 from the germline V gene are LNHDA and SQIVND (reference sequence).

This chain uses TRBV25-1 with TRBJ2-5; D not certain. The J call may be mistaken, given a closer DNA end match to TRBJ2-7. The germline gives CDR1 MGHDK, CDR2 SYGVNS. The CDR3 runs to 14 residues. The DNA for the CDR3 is TGTGCCAGCAGTGAATGGGCAGGCTCCTACGAGCAGTACTTC. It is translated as CASSEWAGSYEQYF.